Detailed here is one TCR beta chain. This clonotype came up once. Its antigen target is currently unknown. A much larger clone is a single base away; this may be a read error. The CDR3 starts with the cysteine, ends with the phenylalanine, and has 18 residues. Here the CDR3 DNA is all that survives: 54 bases in frame from base 1. According to the germline V gene, CDR1 reads SGHAT and CDR2 reads FQNNGV. This specimen comes from a study of glioma-infiltrating T cells (dated by TCRdb to the mid-2010s). About the full investigation: TCR alpha- and beta-chain repertoires were sequenced from glioma tissue, non-neoplastic brain tissue and matched peripheral blood mononuclear cells. To measure divergence between tissue and blood T-cell populations, each tissue-infiltrating repertoire was compared with the peripheral blood repertoire of the same patient. Three low-grade glioma patients, several primary glioblastoma patients and three non-glioma patients contributing non-neoplastic brain tissue were included in the paired cohort. The investigation overall reported the following: Group comparisons were based on small numbers of patients: three non-neoplastic, three low-grade glioma and 7 to 9 glioblastoma patients. VJ-independent divergence between tissue and blood was lower than expected in non-neoplastic patients but higher than expected in all gliomas, particularly low-grade gliomas. Only a very small number of CDR3 sequences turned up in both tissue and blood, a result put down to high CDR3 diversity combined with limited sampling.

TCR alpha and beta CDR3 regions were amplified with the iRepertoire nested amplicon-rescue multiplex PCR (arm-PCR) platform from RNA. For one-step reverse transcription and amplification, roughly 100-450 ng of tissue mRNA or PBMC total RNA was used as input. After bead purification, a secondary multiplex PCR added Illumina adapters, and libraries were gel-purified between 200 and 400 bp. Internal 6-nucleotide barcodes were carried by the libraries and were used for demultiplexing. Sequencing of the libraries was done on an Illumina MiSeq using 2x220 or 2x250 nucleotide paired-end reads. Processing in the source paper ran as follows. Paired reads were merged using FLASH 1.2.11 and were aligned to the GRCh37 human genome using BWA-MEM, after which TRA and TRB reads were extracted. V and J assignment used an IMGT-derived reference of cassette sequences and CDR3 motifs that included pseudogenes. Reads were translated in three frames, and productive CDR3s were defined by a C…FGXG motif without stop codons. Clonotypes were defined as unique combinations of V-J cassette pair and CDR3 amino acid sequence. Reads were filtered by Hamming distance, with the threshold set by the sequence error rate of each sample in mapped regions. Through fastp at Q25 and MiXCR, TCRdb rebuilt clones from the public reads, retaining in-frame beta chains. CDR3 protein duplicates are merged, each entry listing the most common genes and DNA. TCRdb, not the authors, supplied the V and J calls. The sample table lists about 190,000 distinct CDR3 sequences, over 25% of them with a count of one. The ten largest clones represent 20% of the sample.

Recombination joined TRBV11-2 with TRBJ2-7, and TRBD2 may be the D gene, going by 6 matching bases. The receptor was derived from a human donor with low-grade glioma or glioblastoma, undergoing nonglioma brain surgery, or in good health (not recorded which). The specimen sequenced was glioma tissue, nonneoplastic brain tissue, or PBMCs (not recorded which). The CDR3 reads CASSSGVMGQTFSYEQNF. The nucleotides are TGTGCCAGCAGCTCGGGAGTAATGGGGCAAACCTTCTCCTACGAGCAGAACTTC.